Listed below are T cell receptor beta chains from one sample, sequenced in a study of cytomegalovirus exposure and HLA in healthy donors. Data came from immunoSEQ multiplex PCR; TCRdb stores just in-frame clones and leaves some out. Found here are approximately 72,000 clones; the top ten clones hold 5%. Sequenced sample: PBMCs. These receptors all stem from a woman in her 40s in good health and CMV-seropositive. Each CDR3 is given with its conserved first and last residue. A D gene is named only where the DNA matches it firmly.

cdr3_aa	cdr3_nt	v_call	j_call	d_call
CASTIRGGMVAFF	TGTGCCAGTACCATCCGGGGGGGGATGGTAGCTTTCTTT	TRBV19	TRBJ1-1	.
CASSVSDRGFTF	TGTGCCAGCAGTGTTTCGGACAGGGGGTTCACCTTC	TRBV6-1	TRBJ1-2	TRBD1
CASTKPGQGYEQYF	TGTGCCAGCACAAAACCGGGACAGGGCTACGAGCAGTACTTC	TRBV6-5	TRBJ2-7	TRBD1
CAVWTFTGTAPNTIYF	TGTGCCGTCTGGACTTTTACCGGGACAGCACCGAACACCATATATTTT	TRBV10-3	TRBJ1-3	TRBD1
CASSRGSNTEAFF	TGTGCCAGCAGCAGGGGGTCGAACACTGAAGCTTTCTTT	TRBV14	TRBJ1-1	.
CASSLSGSPSNEQFF	TGTGCCAGCAGCTTAAGCGGGAGCCCCAGCAATGAGCAGTTCTTC	TRBV7-9	TRBJ2-1	TRBD2
CASLTPRQGVSYGYTF	TGTGCCAGCCTCACCCCACGACAGGGGGTTTCCTATGGCTACACCTTC	TRBV28	TRBJ1-2	TRBD1
CASSAWLAGAYEQYF	TGTGCCAGCAGTGCGTGGCTAGCGGGGGCCTACGAGCAGTACTTC	TRBV2	TRBJ2-7	TRBD2
CASSSDNRERGYTF	TGTGCCAGCAGTTCAGACAACAGGGAGCGCGGCTACACCTTC	TRBV6-5	TRBJ1-2	.
CSVVLMGGISYEQYF	TGCAGCGTTGTTCTGATGGGCGGGATCTCCTACGAGCAGTACTTC	TRBV29-1	TRBJ2-7	.
CASSQAGDLAGANVLTF	TGCGCCAGCAGCCAAGCAGGGGACCTTGCTGGGGCCAACGTCCTGACTTTC	TRBV4-3	TRBJ2-6	.
CASRFGQGGSYGYTF	TGTGCAAGTCGCTTTGGACAGGGAGGAAGCTATGGCTACACCTTC	TRBV12-2	TRBJ1-2	.
CASSGAGGRLATIYF	TGTGCCAGCAGTGGAGCCGGGGGTAGGCTCGCCACCATATATTTT	TRBV2	TRBJ1-3	.
CASSFNGNTEAFF	TGTGCCAGCAGTTTTAACGGGAACACTGAAGCTTTCTTT	TRBV27	TRBJ1-1	.
CAISESRTGTGVNEQFF	TGTGCCATCAGTGAGTCCCGGACGGGGACAGGGGTCAATGAGCAGTTCTTC	TRBV10-3	TRBJ2-1	TRBD1
CASSLSFKKQGFHF	TGTGCCAGCAGCTTAAGTTTCAAGAAACAGGGCTTTCACTTT	TRBV7-2	TRBJ1-6	.
CASSLAGGPEQYF	TGTGCCAGCAGTTTGGCGGGAGGGCCCGAGCAGTACTTC	TRBV27	TRBJ2-7	TRBD2
CAWSNEHGYTF	TGTGCCTGGAGTAATGAGCATGGCTACACCTTC	TRBV30	TRBJ1-2	.
CASSTGQGNGYTF	TGTGCCAGCAGCACCGGACAGGGGAATGGCTACACCTTC	TRBV9	TRBJ1-2	TRBD1
CASSYSLKNTGELFF	TGTGCCAGCAGTTACTCCCTAAAGAACACCGGGGAGCTGTTTTTT	TRBV6-5	TRBJ2-2	.
CASSARQGGTGELFF	TGTGCCAGCAGCGCCCGACAGGGCGGGACCGGGGAGCTGTTTTTT	TRBV6-1	TRBJ2-2	TRBD1
CASSLGQGSPSGNTIYF	TGTGCCAGCAGCTTAGGGCAGGGCTCTCCCTCTGGAAACACCATATATTTT	TRBV7-9	TRBJ1-3	.
CASSPISGEELFF	TGTGCCAGCTCACCAATTTCAGGGGAGGAGCTGTTTTTT	TRBV18	TRBJ2-2	.
CASSPTFGGAKNYGYTF	TGTGCCAGCAGCCCAACGTTCGGAGGGGCGAAGAACTATGGCTACACCTTC	TRBV7-2	TRBJ1-2	.
CASSFVETGGYGYTF	TGTGCCAGCAGCTTTGTTGAAACAGGGGGGTATGGCTACACCTTC	TRBV5-6	TRBJ1-2	TRBD1
CATSRGGGGSETQYF	TGTGCCACCAGCAGAGGGGGTGGGGGCTCGGAGACCCAGTACTTC	TRBV15	TRBJ2-5	.
CASSPQGARAEAFF	TGTGCCAGCTCACCTCAGGGGGCAAGGGCTGAAGCTTTCTTT	TRBV18	TRBJ1-1	TRBD1
CASSISGTPYNEQFF	TGTGCCAGTAGTATAAGCGGGACCCCTTACAATGAGCAGTTCTTC	TRBV19	TRBJ2-1	TRBD2
CATSSIIRTSGTYEQYF	TGTGCCACCAGCAGCATTATCCGGACTAGCGGGACCTACGAGCAGTACTTC	TRBV15	TRBJ2-7	TRBD2
CASRWGRDQPQHF	TGTGCCAGCAGGTGGGGGCGGGATCAGCCCCAGCATTTT	TRBV6-5	TRBJ1-5	.
CASTSRTSGEVNTGELFF	TGTGCCAGCACCTCGCGGACTAGCGGGGAGGTAAACACCGGGGAGCTGTTTTTT	TRBV28	TRBJ2-2	TRBD2
CASSLTQGRFDEQFF	TGTGCCAGCAGCTTAACCCAGGGGAGATTTGATGAGCAGTTCTTC	TRBV7-3	TRBJ2-1	.
CASSLEEQANNYGYTF	TGTGCCAGCAGCTTAGAGGAACAGGCGAATAACTATGGCTACACCTTC	TRBV7-8	TRBJ1-2	.
CASSEEVNTEAFF	TGTGCCAGTAGTGAGGAAGTGAATACTGAAGCTTTCTTT	TRBV19	TRBJ1-1	.
CASSPPSVSSYEQYF	TGTGCCAGCAGCCCCCCATCCGTGAGCTCCTACGAGCAGTACTTC	TRBV7-9	TRBJ2-7	.
CASSRSSGEYNEQFF	TGTGCCAGCAGCAGGTCTAGCGGGGAGTACAATGAGCAGTTCTTC	TRBV21-1	TRBJ2-1	.
CASSLQGYDKNIQYF	TGTGCCAGCAGTTTACAGGGCTATGACAAAAACATTCAGTACTTC	TRBV5-5	TRBJ2-4	.
CASRLSGGGNEQFF	TGTGCCAGCAGACTTAGCGGGGGGGGAAATGAGCAGTTCTTC	TRBV6-5	TRBJ2-1	TRBD2
CASSLIRREGYGYTF	TGTGCCAGCAGTTTAATACGGCGGGAGGGCTATGGCTACACCTTC	TRBV28	TRBJ1-2	.
CASSSSDISYEQYF	TGTGCCAGCAGTTCGTCGGACATTTCCTACGAGCAGTACTTC	TRBV28	TRBJ2-7	.
CASSQRSLLTYEQYF	TGTGCCAGCAGCCAAAGGTCCCTACTAACCTACGAGCAGTACTTC	TRBV14	TRBJ2-7	.
CASRDRGPGNTIYF	TGTGCCAGCAGAGACAGGGGGCCTGGAAACACCATATATTTT	TRBV11-2	TRBJ1-3	TRBD1
CASSPTGNYGYTF	TGTGCCAGCAGTCCCACAGGGAACTATGGCTACACCTTC	TRBV28	TRBJ1-2	.
CASSKSGGGLYGYTF	TGTGCCAGCAGCAAAAGTGGAGGGGGCTTGTATGGCTACACCTTC	TRBV21-1	TRBJ1-2	.
CASSRTSYEQYF	TGCGCCAGCAGCCGCACTTCCTACGAGCAGTACTTC	TRBV5-1	TRBJ2-7	.